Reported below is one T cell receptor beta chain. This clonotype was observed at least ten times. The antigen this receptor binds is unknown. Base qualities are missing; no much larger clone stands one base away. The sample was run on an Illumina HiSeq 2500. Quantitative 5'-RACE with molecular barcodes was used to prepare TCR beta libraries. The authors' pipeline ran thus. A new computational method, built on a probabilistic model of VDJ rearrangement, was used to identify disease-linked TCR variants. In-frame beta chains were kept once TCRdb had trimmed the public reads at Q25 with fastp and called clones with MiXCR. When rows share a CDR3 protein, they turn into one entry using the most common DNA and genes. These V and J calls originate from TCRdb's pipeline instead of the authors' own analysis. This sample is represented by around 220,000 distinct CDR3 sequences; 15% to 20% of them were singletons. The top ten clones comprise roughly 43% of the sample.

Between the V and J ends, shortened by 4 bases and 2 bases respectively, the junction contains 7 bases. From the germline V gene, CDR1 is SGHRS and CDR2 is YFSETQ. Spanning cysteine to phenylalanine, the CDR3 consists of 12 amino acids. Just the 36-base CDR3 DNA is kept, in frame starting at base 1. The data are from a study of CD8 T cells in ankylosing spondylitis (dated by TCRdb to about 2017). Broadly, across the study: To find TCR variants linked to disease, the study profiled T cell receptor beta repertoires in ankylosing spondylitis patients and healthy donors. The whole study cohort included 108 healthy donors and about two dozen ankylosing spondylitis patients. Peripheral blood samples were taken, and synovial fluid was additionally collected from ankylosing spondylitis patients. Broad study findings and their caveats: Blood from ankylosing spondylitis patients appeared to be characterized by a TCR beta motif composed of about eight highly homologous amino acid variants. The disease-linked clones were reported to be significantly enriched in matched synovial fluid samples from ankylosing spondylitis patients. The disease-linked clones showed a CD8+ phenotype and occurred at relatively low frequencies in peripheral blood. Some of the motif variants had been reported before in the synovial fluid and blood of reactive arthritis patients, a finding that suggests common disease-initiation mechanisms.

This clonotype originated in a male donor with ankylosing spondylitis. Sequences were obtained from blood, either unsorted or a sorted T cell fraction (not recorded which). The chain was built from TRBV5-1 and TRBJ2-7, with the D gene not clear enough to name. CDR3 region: CASSQDTYEQYF. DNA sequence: TGCGCCAGCAGCCAAGATACCTACGAGCAGTACTTC.